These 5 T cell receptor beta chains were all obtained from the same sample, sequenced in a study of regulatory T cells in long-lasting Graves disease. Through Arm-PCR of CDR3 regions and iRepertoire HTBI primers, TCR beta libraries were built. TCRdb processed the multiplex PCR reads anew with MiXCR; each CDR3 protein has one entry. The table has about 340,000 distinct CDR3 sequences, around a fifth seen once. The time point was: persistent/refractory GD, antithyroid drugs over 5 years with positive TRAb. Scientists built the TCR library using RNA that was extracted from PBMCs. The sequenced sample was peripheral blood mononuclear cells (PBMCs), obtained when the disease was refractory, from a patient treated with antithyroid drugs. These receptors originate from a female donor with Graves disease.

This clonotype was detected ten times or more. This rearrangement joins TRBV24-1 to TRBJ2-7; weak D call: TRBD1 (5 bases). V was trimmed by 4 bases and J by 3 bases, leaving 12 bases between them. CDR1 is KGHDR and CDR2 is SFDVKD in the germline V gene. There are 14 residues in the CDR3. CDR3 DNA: TGTGCCACCAGTGACCCGCGGCAGGGCTACGAGCAGTACTTC. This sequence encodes CATSDPRQGYEQYF.

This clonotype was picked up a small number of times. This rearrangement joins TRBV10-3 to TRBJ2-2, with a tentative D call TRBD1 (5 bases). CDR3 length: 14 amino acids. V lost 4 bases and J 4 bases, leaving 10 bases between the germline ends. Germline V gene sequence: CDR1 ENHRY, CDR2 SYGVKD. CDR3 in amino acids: CAISASQGTGELFF. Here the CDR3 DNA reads TGTGCCATCAGTGCCTCCCAGGGCACCGGGGAGCTGTTTTTT.

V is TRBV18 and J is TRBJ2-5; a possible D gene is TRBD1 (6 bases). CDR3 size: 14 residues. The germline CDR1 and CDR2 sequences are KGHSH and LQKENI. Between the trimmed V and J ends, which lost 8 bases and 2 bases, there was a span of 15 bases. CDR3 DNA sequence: TGTGCCAGCCCGCCAGGACAGAGTCAAGAGACCCAGTACTTC. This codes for CASPPGQSQETQYF.

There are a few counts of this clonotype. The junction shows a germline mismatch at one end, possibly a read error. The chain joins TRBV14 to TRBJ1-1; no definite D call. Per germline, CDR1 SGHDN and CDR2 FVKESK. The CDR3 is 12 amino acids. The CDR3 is CASSPSGRLKVF. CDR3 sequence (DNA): TGTGCCAGCAGCCCTTCAGGTCGGCTGAAGGTCTTT.

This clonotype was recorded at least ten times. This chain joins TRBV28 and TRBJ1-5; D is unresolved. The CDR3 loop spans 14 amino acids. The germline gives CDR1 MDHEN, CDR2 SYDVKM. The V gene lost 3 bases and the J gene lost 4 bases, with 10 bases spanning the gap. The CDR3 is CASSFWRVNQPQHF. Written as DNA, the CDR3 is TGTGCCAGCAGTTTTTGGAGGGTTAATCAGCCCCAGCATTTT.